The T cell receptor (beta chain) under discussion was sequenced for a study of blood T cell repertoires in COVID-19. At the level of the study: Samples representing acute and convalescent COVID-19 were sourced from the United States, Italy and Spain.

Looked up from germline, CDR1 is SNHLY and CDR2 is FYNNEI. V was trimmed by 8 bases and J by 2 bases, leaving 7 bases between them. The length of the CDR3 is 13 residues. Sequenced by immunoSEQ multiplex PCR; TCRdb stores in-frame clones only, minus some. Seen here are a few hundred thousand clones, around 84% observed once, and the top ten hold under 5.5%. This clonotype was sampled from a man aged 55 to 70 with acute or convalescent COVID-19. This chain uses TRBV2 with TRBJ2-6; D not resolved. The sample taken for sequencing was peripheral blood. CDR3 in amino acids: CASLLPGANVLTF. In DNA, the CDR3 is TGTGCCAGCTTACTCCCTGGGGCCAACGTCCTGACTTTC.